The 25 T cell receptor beta chains listed next were all sequenced from one sample in a study of T cell responses to AZD1222 COVID-19 vaccine. Sequenced by immunoSEQ multiplex PCR; TCRdb stores in-frame clones only, minus some. The sample lists roughly 90,000 clones; roughly nine tenths were seen once. This specimen was peripheral blood, taken 28 days after the second AZD1222 dose. The receptors were gathered from an adult who received the AZD1222 COVID-19 vaccine.

The chain combines TRBV28 with TRBJ1-6, with TRBD1 matching 7 bases. Germline loops: CDR1 MDHEN, CDR2 SYDVKM. Trimming took 6 bases from V and 10 from J; bases not matched to a gene: 9. CDR3 length equals 14 residues. Written as DNA, the CDR3 is TGTGCCAGCAGCCTGGGACAGAGGGACTCACCCCTCCACTTT. It translates to CASSLGQRDSPLHF.

This clone was detected only once. This chain joins TRBV29-1 and TRBJ1-5; D is unresolved. CDR1 is SQVTM, CDR2 ANQGSEA, per germline. The CDR3 consists of 13 residues. Trimming pared 4 bases from V and 3 bases from J, leaving 10 bases between. The CDR3, as DNA: TGCAGCGTTGGGAGAGGGAACAATCAGCCCCAGCATTTT. Residues: CSVGRGNNQPQHF.

The rearrangement joins TRBV9 to TRBJ2-1, with 14 bases lining up with TRBD2. Trimming took 2 bases from V and 4 from J; bases not matched to a gene: 2. Germline loops: CDR1 SGDLS, CDR2 YYNGEE. The CDR3 spans 16 residues. The CDR3 nucleotides are TGTGCCAGCAGCGTCGGACTAGCGGGGGGATACAATGAGCAGTTCTTC. It translates to CASSVGLAGGYNEQFF.

The rearrangement joins TRBV7-2 to TRBJ1-1; a weak D match, TRBD1 (6 bases). Looked up from germline, CDR1 is SGHTA and CDR2 is FQGNSA. Deletions cut 1 base from V and 3 bases from J, with 12 bases between. CDR3 length: 15 amino acids. DNA of the CDR3: TGTGCCAGCAGCTTAGATGGGGGCGAGGACACTGAAGCTTTCTTT. It encodes CASSLDGGEDTEAFF.

The chain links TRBV6-5 to TRBJ1-4, with 8 bases identical to TRBD1. The CDR3 contains 15 residues. The V gene's germline CDR1 is MNHEY and CDR2 SVGAGI. Trimming removed 2 bases from V and 8 bases from J; junction bases left unmatched: 7. CDR3 residues: CASSYQRQGREKLFF. CDR3 bases: TGTGCCAGCAGTTACCAACGACAGGGGCGGGAAAAACTGTTTTTT.

V is TRBV27 and J is TRBJ2-2, with D possibly being TRBD1 (7 bases). The CDR3 has 14 residues. V was trimmed by 5 bases and J by 5 bases, leaving 12 bases between them. Per germline, CDR1 MNHEY and CDR2 SMNVEV (reference sequence). The CDR3 bases are TGTGCCAGCAGTATACAGGGGAGGACCGGGGAGCTGTTTTTT. It encodes CASSIQGRTGELFF.

This chain links TRBV2 with TRBJ1-6, with D possibly TRBD1 on 5 matching bases. Between the trimmed V and J ends, which lost 8 bases and 9 bases, there was a span of 17 bases. Germline loops: CDR1 SNHLY, CDR2 FYNNEI. The CDR3 loop spans 14 amino acids. CDR3: CASGARQGGSPLHF. CDR3 DNA sequence: TGTGCCAGCGGGGCGAGGCAGGGCGGTTCACCCCTCCACTTT. Drawing the rest from reference TRBV2 and TRBJ1-6, the complete variable domain is EPEVTQTPSHQVTQMGQEVILRCVPISNHLYFYWYRQILGQKVEFLVSFYNNEISEKSEIFDDQFSVERPDGSNFTLKIRSTKLEDSAMYFCASGARQGGSPLHFGNGTRLTVT.

The rearrangement joins TRBV6-5 to TRBJ1-5; the D is unclear. The CDR3 is 15 residues long. V was clipped by 2 bases and J by 4 bases, with 12 bases between them. Germline V CDR1 and CDR2: MNHEY, SVGAGI. The CDR3: CASSYARHGNQPQHF. The DNA of the CDR3 is TGTGCCAGCAGTTACGCGAGACATGGGAATCAGCCCCAGCATTTT.

The CDR3 DNA follows: TGTGCCAGCAGTGTTCAACAGGGGATCACTGAAGCTTTCTTT. Amino acid sequence: CASSVQQGITEAFF. The rearrangement joins TRBV2 to TRBJ1-1, with 7 bases fitting TRBD1. There are 14 residues in the CDR3. Germline-derived CDR1 and CDR2 are SNHLY and FYNNEI. V was clipped by 4 bases and J by 4 bases; unmatched bases: 6.

The rearrangement uses TRBV3-1 (or the pseudogene TRBV3-2) and TRBJ2-5, with 9 bases identical to TRBD1. The germline gives CDR1 LGHDT, CDR2 YNNKEL (reference sequence). Unmatched junction bases numbered 6, after V lost 5 bases and J lost 5 bases. This CDR3 spans 14 amino acids. The CDR3 here is CASSLQGAEETQYF. The CDR3 nucleotides are TGTGCCAGCAGCTTACAGGGGGCGGAGGAGACCCAGTACTTC.

The rearrangement uses TRBV20-1 and TRBJ1-1; TRBD1 matches 8 bases. The germline V gene encodes CDR1 DFQATT and CDR2 SNEGSKA (reference sequence). Trimming took 3 bases from V and 0 from J; bases not matched to a gene: 6. The CDR3 runs to 15 residues. CDR3 DNA sequence: TGCAGTGCTAGTCCGACAGGGGACTTGAACACTGAAGCTTTCTTT. The encoded protein is CSASPTGDLNTEAFF.

The chain is built from TRBV21-1 and TRBJ2-1; the D call TRBD2 from the table was never checked on the DNA. TRBV21-1 is deemed a pseudogene. This CDR3 region has 18 residues. CDR3 amino acids: CAIVIGVGAGLLYNEQFF. The DNA for the CDR3 is TGTGCCATCGTGATCGGAGTAGGAGCGGGGCTACTTTACAATGAGCAGTTCTTC.

The rearrangement links TRBV5-1 to TRBJ2-2; D remains ambiguous. The CDR3 has 13 residues. Between the trimmed V and J ends, which lost 1 base and 4 bases, there was a span of 5 bases. The germline V gene has CDR1 SGHRS and CDR2 YFSETQ. The chain's CDR3 is CASSLFGTGELFF. CDR3 DNA: TGCGCCAGCAGCTTGTTTGGCACCGGGGAGCTGTTTTTT. Filled out from reference TRBV5-1 and TRBJ2-2, the complete variable domain reads KAGVTQTPRYLIKTRGQQVTLSCSPISGHRSVSWYQQTPGQGLQFLFEYFSETQRNKGNFPGRFSGRQFSNSRSEMNVSTLELGDSALYLCASSLFGTGELFFGEGSRLTVL.

The chain recombines TRBV7-3 with TRBJ2-7, with TRBD1 identical over 9 bases. CDR1 is SGHTA, CDR2 FQGTGA, per germline. Germline trimming cut 1 base from V and 3 bases from J; bases unmatched to any gene: 4. This CDR3 has 15 amino acids. The CDR3 nucleotides read TGTGCCAGCAGCTTAAAAGCGACAGGGGGCTACGAGCAGTACTTC. It translates to CASSLKATGGYEQYF.

The chain employs TRBV6-6 and TRBJ2-4; no clear D. Per germline, CDR1 MNHNY and CDR2 SVGAGI (reference sequence). V was shortened by 7 bases and J by 2 bases, with 12 bases between the two germline ends. The CDR3 is made up of 14 amino acids. The CDR3, as DNA: TGTGCCAGCACCGATCGGACGCCCAAAAACATTCAGTACTTC. Its translation is CASTDRTPKNIQYF.

The V and J genes are TRBV27 and TRBJ1-6; a possible D gene is TRBD1 (5 bases). CDR1 and CDR2 from the germline V gene are MNHEY and SMNVEV (reference sequence). V was clipped by 1 base and J by 10 bases, with 14 bases between them. The CDR3 spans 15 residues. CDR3 DNA sequence: TGTGCCAGCAGTTTATGGGCGCAGGGATCCTCACCCCTCCACTTT. Amino acid sequence: CASSLWAQGSSPLHF.

The J gene is TRBJ1-3, the V gene TRBV12-3 or TRBV12-4; no reliable D call. This CDR3 is built from 12 residues. V lost 6 bases and J lost 3, with 6 bases in between. CDR3: CASSLNGNTIYF. CDR3 sequence (DNA): TGTGCCAGCAGCCTCAATGGAAACACCATATATTTT.

The CDR3 here is CASSRGDETQYF. The CDR3 bases are TGCGCCAGCAGTCGGGGGGACGAGACCCAGTACTTC. The gene calls are TRBV10-2 and TRBJ2-5; 7 nucleotides agree with TRBD2. CDR3 length: 12 residues. After removal of 5 bases from V and 5 bases from J, the junction contained 2 bases not matched to a gene. Germline CDR1 and CDR2: WSHSY and SAAADI.

In its sample, this clone was seen once. CDR3: CASSRGTSGVDEQFF. In DNA, the CDR3 is TGCGCCAGCAGCCGTGGGACTAGCGGGGTGGATGAGCAGTTCTTC. V and J are TRBV4-3 and TRBJ2-1; TRBD2 matches 13 bases. Unmatched junction bases numbered 5, after V lost 4 bases and J lost 8 bases. The CDR3 totals 15 residues. Per germline, CDR1 LGHNA and CDR2 YSLEER.

The V and J genes are TRBV10-3 and TRBJ1-5, with a tentative D call TRBD1 (5 bases). V was clipped by 4 bases and J by 5 bases, with 9 bases between them. CDR3 length: 13 amino acids. Germline lookup yields CDR1 ENHRY and CDR2 SYGVKD. CDR3: CAISGDGDQPQHF. DNA for the CDR3: TGTGCCATCAGTGGGGACGGGGATCAGCCCCAGCATTTT.

V and J are TRBV5-6 and TRBJ1-4; 7 nucleotides line up with TRBD1. Germline assignment: CDR1 SGHDT and CDR2 YYEEEE. Trimming at V came to 4 bases and at J to 7 bases, leaving 7 bases not matched to a gene. The CDR3 is 14 amino acids. DNA for the CDR3: TGTGCCAGCAGCCACGACAGGGAAGGTGAAAAACTGTTTTTT. It encodes CASSHDREGEKLFF.

This clone was seen a single time. This chain links TRBV30 with TRBJ1-1, with D tentatively TRBD1 (5 bases). There are 13 residues in the CDR3. The germline V and J ends were trimmed by 1 base and 6 bases, with 12 bases remaining between them. Per germline, CDR1 GTSNPN and CDR2 SVGIG (reference sequence). The CDR3 DNA reads TGTGCCTGGAGTGGGGGGAGAACGGCTGAAGCTTTCTTT. It yields the protein CAWSGGRTAEAFF.

CDR3: CASSPLGQGSQYNSPLHF. CDR3 in DNA: TGTGCCAGCAGCCCTCTCGGTCAGGGGTCCCAATATAATTCACCCCTCCACTTT. V and J are TRBV7-9 and TRBJ1-6; TRBD1 might be the D (6 bases). The CDR3 is made up of 18 amino acids. CDR1 is SEHNR, CDR2 FQNEAQ, per germline (reference sequence). V was shortened by 5 bases and J by 4 bases, with 21 bases between the two germline ends.

CDR3: CASSPYFGQPQHF. The CDR3 DNA reads TGTGCCAGCAGTCCGTATTTTGGTCAGCCCCAGCATTTT. V and J are TRBV27 and TRBJ1-5; D gene uncertain. Germline CDR1 reads MNHEY; CDR2 reads SMNVEV (reference sequence). The V gene lost 5 bases and the J gene lost 6 bases, with 11 bases spanning the gap. The CDR3 consists of 13 residues.

The chain is built from TRBV6-5 and TRBJ1-5; 8 nucleotides agree with TRBD1. This CDR3 contains 15 residues. V shed 0 bases and J 4 bases; nucleotides not matched to a gene: 2. CDR1 MNHEY and CDR2 SVGAGI come from the germline V gene. In DNA form, the CDR3 reads TGTGCCAGCAGTTACTCGACAGGGGAGAATCAGCCCCAGCATTTT. Its translation is CASSYSTGENQPQHF.